The following is a TCR beta chain sequence with its context. It has no known antigen specificity. Within one base of it there is no much larger clone, and no base qualities were kept. The data originate from a study of sequential checkpoint blockade in melanoma (dated by TCRdb to 2018 to 2020). At the level of the whole study: Patients were randomized 1:1 to first-line nivolumab followed by ipilimumab (arm A) or ipilimumab followed by nivolumab (arm B). Both trial sequences were followed by maintenance nivolumab. Findings and caveats that apply to the study as a whole: The response-prediction model combining TCR metrics and mutation burden needs validation in larger, independent patient cohorts.

Reading the label with the study, this specimen's treatment or condition is: randomized to nivolumab then ipilimumab (arm A) or the reverse (arm B). Prior DNA-damaging chemotherapy had not been received by any trial patient. On a FACS Aria II flow cytometer, live CD3+CD8+ cells that were negative for CD19 and CD56 were sorted from thawed PBMCs. Samples were obtained from patients with melanoma enrolled in CheckMate 064, a randomized, open-label phase II trial of sequential checkpoint blockade. Leukapheresis was used to collect peripheral blood mononuclear cells, which were then purified with Ficoll-Paque and frozen in human serum with about 10% DMSO. Immediately after sorting, the purity of the sorted blood CD3+CD8+ cells was confirmed to be >95%, and DNA was then extracted. TCRbeta CDR3 regions were immunosequenced from genomic DNA with the immunoSEQ Assay. Before high-throughput sequencing, the genomic DNA was amplified using bias-controlled multiplex PCR. In the authors' own workflow: To quantify the absolute abundance of each unique TCRbeta CDR3 region, the sequences were collapsed and filtered. Clonality, defined as 1 minus Pielou's evenness, was calculated using only productive rearrangements. A previously published method was used to identify clones with significantly greater frequencies in on-treatment samples than in baseline samples. Held by TCRdb, this immuneACCESS table contains in-frame sequences only and omits some clones. Under half of the omission traces to an unresolved V gene where checked; the cause of the rest is unknown. That table is the source of V, J and clone size, and D and trimming were worked out from the DNA. For this sample the table gives 5,300 or so clones, of which around 73% were detected only once. The ten largest clonotypes hold 50% to 65% of the sample.

This sequence originates from a human donor with melanoma. Sample: CD8+ T cells sorted from blood (inferred from file names), taken from a patient given nivolumab and ipilimumab in sequence.

The CDR3 region reads CATLTHPGTGKHNEQFF. The DNA sequence is as follows: TGTGCCACCTTAACCCATCCCGGGACAGGGAAACACAATGAGCAGTTCTTC. This receptor chain uses TRBV27 and TRBJ2-1; a stretch of 9 junction bases matches TRBD1. The CDR1 and CDR2 encoded by the germline V gene (reference sequence) are MNHEY and SMNVEV. The cysteine opens and the phenylalanine closes a CDR3 of 17 amino acids. Of the read, only the CDR3 DNA is kept; its 51 bases are in frame from base 1. Unmatched junction bases come to 18, with V trimmed by 10 bases and J by 5 bases.